Below, 7 T cell receptor beta chains from the same sample are listed, as sequenced in a study of neoadjuvant nivolumab and ipilimumab in lung cancer. Produced via immunoSEQ multiplex PCR; TCRdb's table is partial and in-frame only. The sample records some 50,000 clones, roughly 89% being singletons. The specimen comprised blood, sampled before neoadjuvant nivolumab, alone or with ipilimumab. The receptors here all came from an adult with non-small cell lung cancer. Some clones in this sample may be carry-over from other donors' samples.

The rearrangement links TRBV4-1 to TRBJ2-7; 9 positions match TRBD1. From germline, CDR1 is MGHRA and CDR2 YSYEKL. The CDR3 totals 15 residues. Germline trimming cut 0 bases from V and 6 bases from J; bases unmatched to any gene: 6. The CDR3 coding sequence is TGCGCCAGCAGCCAAGACCTCACAGGGGGCCGCGAGCAGTACTTC. The encoded protein is CASSQDLTGGREQYF.

This clone was recorded a few times. The V call is TRBV6-1, the J call TRBJ1-2; TRBD1 agrees at 8 bases. Germline CDR1 reads MNHNS; CDR2 reads SASEGT. V lost 1 base, J lost 7 bases, and 5 bases stayed unmatched. CDR3 size: 14 residues. The CDR3: CASSEGQGAGGYTF. The CDR3 DNA follows: TGTGCCAGCAGTGAAGGCCAGGGGGCAGGTGGCTACACCTTC.

The rearrangement joins TRBV11-2 to TRBJ2-3; 9 positions match TRBD1. Germline CDR1 and CDR2: SGHAT and FQNNGV. V lost 6 bases, J lost 6 bases, and 10 bases stayed unmatched. There are 15 residues in the CDR3. In DNA, the CDR3 is TGTGCCAGCAGACTTCTACAGGGGGCCTTGGATACGCAGTATTTT. Protein: CASRLLQGALDTQYF. The full variable domain, rest sourced from reference TRBV11-2 and TRBJ2-3, is EAGVAQSPRYKIIEKRQSVAFWCNPISGHATLYWYQQILGQGPKLLIQFQNNGVVDDSQLPKDRFSAERLKGVDSTLKIQPAKLEDSAVYLCASRLLQGALDTQYFGPGTRLTVL.

CDR3 nucleotides: TGTGCCACTTTTCTAGCCCCTGGAAACACCATATATTTT. It encodes CATFLAPGNTIYF. The V call is TRBV7-9, the J call TRBJ1-3; the D is unclear. V gave up 10 bases and J gave up 2 bases, with 12 bases separating them. Germline V CDR1 and CDR2: SEHNR, FQNEAQ (reference sequence). The CDR3 covers 13 residues.

The J gene is TRBJ2-1, the V gene TRBV5-6, with a weak D call TRBD1 (6 bases). Germline-derived CDR1 and CDR2 are SGHDT and YYEEEE. There are 15 residues in the CDR3. V was trimmed by 4 bases and J by 4 bases, leaving 15 bases between them. The DNA of the CDR3 is TGTGCCAGCAGCCCACGAATACAGGGTTACAATGAGCAGTTCTTC. Its protein is CASSPRIQGYNEQFF.

V is TRBV9 and J is TRBJ1-5; D gene uncertain. V gave up 0 bases and J gave up 2 bases, with 6 bases separating them. Germline-derived CDR1 and CDR2 are SGDLS and YYNGEE. The CDR3 length is 14 residues. The CDR3 here is CASSVDGGNQPQHF. CDR3 DNA: TGTGCCAGCAGCGTAGATGGGGGCAATCAGCCCCAGCATTTT.

The chain links TRBV11-2 to TRBJ1-2; D gene ambiguous. V was cut by 3 bases and J by 4 bases, with 12 bases left in between. Germline CDR1 and CDR2: SGHAT and FQNNGV. The CDR3 has 14 amino acids. Here the CDR3 reads CASSLNSILYGYTF. The DNA of the CDR3 is TGTGCCAGCAGCTTGAACAGTATCCTCTATGGCTACACCTTC.